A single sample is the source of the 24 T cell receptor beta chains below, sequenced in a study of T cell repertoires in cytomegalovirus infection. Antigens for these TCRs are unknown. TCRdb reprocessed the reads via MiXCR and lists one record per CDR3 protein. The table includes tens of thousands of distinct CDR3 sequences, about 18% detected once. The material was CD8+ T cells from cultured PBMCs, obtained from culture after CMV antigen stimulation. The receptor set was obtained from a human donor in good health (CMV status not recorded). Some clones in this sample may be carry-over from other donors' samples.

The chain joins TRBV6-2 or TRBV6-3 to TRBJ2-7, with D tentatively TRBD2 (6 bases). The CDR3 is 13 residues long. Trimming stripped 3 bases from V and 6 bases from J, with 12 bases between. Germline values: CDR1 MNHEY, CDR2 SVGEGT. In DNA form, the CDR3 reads TGTGCCAGCAGTTATGCGGGGTTTGTCGAGCAGTACTTC. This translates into CASSYAGFVEQYF.

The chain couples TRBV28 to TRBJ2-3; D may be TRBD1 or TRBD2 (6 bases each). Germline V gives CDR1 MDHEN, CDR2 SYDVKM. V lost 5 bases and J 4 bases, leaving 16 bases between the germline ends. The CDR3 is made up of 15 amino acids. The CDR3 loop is CASSPLGGGSDTQYF. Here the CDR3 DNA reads TGTGCCAGCAGTCCTTTGGGGGGCGGGTCAGATACGCAGTATTTT.

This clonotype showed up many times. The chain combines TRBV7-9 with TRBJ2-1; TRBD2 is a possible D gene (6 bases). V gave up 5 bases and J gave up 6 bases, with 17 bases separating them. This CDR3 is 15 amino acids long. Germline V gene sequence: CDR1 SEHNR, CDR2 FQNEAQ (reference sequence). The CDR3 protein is CASSPEGPIVNEQFF. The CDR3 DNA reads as TGTGCCAGCAGCCCGGAGGGCCCAATCGTCAATGAGCAGTTCTTC.

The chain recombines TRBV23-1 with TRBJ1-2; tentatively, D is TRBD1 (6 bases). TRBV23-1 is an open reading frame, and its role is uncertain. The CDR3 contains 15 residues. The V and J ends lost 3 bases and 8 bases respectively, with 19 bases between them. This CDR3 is CASSHLRGARCGYTF. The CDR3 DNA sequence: TGCGCCAGCAGTCACCTCCGGGGGGCGAGGTGCGGCTACACCTTC.

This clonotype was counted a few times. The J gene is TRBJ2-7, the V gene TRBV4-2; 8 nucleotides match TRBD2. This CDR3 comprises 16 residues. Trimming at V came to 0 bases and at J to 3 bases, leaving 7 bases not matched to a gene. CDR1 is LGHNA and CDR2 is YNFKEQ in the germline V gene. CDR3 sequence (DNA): TGTGCCAGCAGCCAAGAAATAGGGACTAGTTTCTACGAGCAGTACTTC. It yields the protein CASSQEIGTSFYEQYF.

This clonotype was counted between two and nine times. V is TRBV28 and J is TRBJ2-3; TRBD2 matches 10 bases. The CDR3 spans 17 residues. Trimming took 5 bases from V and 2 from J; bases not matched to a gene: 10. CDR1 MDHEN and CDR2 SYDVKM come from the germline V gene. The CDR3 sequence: CASSPSGAGGYTDTQYF. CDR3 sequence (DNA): TGTGCCAGCAGTCCGTCGGGAGCGGGAGGGTACACAGATACGCAGTATTTT.

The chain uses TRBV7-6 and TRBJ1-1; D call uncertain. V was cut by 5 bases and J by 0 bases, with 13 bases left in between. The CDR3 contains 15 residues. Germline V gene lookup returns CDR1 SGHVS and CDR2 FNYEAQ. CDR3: CASSPGTSLNTEAFF. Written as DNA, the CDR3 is TGTGCCAGCAGCCCCGGTACCTCTCTGAACACTGAAGCTTTCTTT.

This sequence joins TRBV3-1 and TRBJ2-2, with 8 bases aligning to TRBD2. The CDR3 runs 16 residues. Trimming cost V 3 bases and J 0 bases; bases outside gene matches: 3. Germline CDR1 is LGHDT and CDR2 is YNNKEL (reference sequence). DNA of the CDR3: TGTGCCAGCAGCCAGCGGGGGGCCCCGAACACCGGGGAGCTGTTTTTT. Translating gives CASSQRGAPNTGELFF.

CDR3 bases: TGTGCCAGCAACCACAGGGGGGCGTACAATGAGCAGTTCTTC. This encodes CASNHRGAYNEQFF. The rearrangement joins TRBV12-3 or TRBV12-4 to TRBJ2-1, with TRBD1 identical over 8 bases. The junction had 6 bases not matched to a gene; V was cut back by 7 bases and J by 4 bases. The CDR3 totals 14 residues.

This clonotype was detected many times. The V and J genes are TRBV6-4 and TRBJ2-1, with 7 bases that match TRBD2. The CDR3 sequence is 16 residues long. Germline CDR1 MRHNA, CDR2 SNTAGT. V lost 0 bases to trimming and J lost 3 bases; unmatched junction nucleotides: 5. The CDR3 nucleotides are TGTGCCAGCAGTGACTCCTCTAGCGGAAGCTACAATGAGCAGTTCTTC. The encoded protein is CASSDSSSGSYNEQFF.

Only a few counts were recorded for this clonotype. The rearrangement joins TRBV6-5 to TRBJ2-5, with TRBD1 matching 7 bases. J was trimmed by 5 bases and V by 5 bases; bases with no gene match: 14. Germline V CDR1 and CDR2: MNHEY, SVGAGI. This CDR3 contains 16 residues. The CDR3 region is CASSPEIRQGRETQYF. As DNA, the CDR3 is TGTGCCAGCAGTCCTGAAATAAGACAGGGTCGGGAGACCCAGTACTTC.

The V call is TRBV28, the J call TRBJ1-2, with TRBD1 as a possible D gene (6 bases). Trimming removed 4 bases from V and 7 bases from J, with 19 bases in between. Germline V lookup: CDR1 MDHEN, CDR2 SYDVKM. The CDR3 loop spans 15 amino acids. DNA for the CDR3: TGTGCCAGCAGTTGGGGGGGGGCATCGCGTAGTGGCTACACCTTC. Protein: CASSWGGASRSGYTF.

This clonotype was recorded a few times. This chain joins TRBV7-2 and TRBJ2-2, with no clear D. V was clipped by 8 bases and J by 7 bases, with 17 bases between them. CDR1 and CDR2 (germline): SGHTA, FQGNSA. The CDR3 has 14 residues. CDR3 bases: TGTGCCAGCCGCCCCCCTGATTGGGTCGGGGAGCTGTTTTTT. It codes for CASRPPDWVGELFF.

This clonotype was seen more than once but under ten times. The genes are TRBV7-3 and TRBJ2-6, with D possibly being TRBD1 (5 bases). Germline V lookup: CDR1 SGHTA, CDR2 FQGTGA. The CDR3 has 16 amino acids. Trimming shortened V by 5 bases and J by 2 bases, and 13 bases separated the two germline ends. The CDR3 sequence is CASSTQTVTGANVLTF. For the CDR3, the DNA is TGTGCCAGCAGCACCCAGACAGTAACTGGGGCCAACGTCCTGACTTTC.

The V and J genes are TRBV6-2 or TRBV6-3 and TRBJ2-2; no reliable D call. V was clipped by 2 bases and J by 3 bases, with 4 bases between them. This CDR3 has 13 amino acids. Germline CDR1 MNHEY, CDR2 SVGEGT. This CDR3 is CASSYVDTGELFF. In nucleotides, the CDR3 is TGTGCCAGCAGTTACGTAGACACCGGGGAGCTGTTTTTT.

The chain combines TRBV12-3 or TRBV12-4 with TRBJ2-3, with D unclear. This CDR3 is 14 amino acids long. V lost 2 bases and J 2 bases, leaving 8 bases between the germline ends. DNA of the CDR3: TGTGCCAGCAGTTTAAGGCTCTACACAGATACGCAGTATTTT. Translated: CASSLRLYTDTQYF.

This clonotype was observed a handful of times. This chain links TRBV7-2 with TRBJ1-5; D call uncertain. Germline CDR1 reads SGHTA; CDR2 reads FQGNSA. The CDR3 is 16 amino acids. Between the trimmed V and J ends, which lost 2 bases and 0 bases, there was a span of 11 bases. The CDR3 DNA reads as TGTGCCAGCAGCTTATGGCGTACAGATAGCAATCAGCCCCAGCATTTT. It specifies CASSLWRTDSNQPQHF.

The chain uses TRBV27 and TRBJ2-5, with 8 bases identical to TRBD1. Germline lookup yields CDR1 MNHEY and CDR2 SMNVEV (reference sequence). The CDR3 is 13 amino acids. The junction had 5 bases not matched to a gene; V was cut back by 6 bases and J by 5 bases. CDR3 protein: CASSEQGEETQYF. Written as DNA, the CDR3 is TGTGCCAGCAGCGAACAGGGGGAGGAGACCCAGTACTTC.

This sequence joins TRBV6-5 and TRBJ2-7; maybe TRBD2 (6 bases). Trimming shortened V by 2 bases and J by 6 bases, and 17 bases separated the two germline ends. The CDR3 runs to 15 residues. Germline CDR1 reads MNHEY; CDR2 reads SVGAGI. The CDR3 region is CASSYLEGPGGEQYF. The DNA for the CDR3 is TGTGCCAGCAGTTACCTAGAAGGGCCCGGGGGCGAGCAGTACTTC.

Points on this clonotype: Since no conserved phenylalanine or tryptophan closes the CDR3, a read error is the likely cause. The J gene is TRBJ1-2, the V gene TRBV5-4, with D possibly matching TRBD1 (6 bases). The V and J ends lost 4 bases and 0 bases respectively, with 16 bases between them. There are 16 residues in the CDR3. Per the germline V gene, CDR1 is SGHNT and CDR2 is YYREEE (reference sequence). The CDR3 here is CASSTGGQTPNYGYTL. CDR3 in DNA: TGTGCCAGCAGCACCGGAGGACAGACTCCTAACTATGGCTACACCTTG.

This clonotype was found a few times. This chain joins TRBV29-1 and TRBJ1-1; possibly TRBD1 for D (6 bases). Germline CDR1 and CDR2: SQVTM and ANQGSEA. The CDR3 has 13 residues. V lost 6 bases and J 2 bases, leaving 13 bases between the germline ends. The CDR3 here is CSVGRGINTEAFF. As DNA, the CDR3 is TGCAGCGTCGGAAGGGGGATAAACACTGAAGCTTTCTTT. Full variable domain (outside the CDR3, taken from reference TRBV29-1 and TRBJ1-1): SAVISQKPSRDICQRGTSLTIQCQVDSQVTMMFWYRQQPGQSLTLIATANQGSEATYESGFVIDKFPISRPNLTFSTLTVSNMSPEDSSIYLCSVGRGINTEAFFGQGTRLTVV.

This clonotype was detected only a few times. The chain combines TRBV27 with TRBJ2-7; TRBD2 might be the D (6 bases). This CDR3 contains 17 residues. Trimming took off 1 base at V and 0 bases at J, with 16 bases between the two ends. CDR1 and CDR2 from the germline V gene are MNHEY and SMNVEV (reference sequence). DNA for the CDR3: TGTGCCAGCAGTTTATTACGGGGGACGGTGAGCTCCTACGAGCAGTACTTC. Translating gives CASSLLRGTVSSYEQYF.

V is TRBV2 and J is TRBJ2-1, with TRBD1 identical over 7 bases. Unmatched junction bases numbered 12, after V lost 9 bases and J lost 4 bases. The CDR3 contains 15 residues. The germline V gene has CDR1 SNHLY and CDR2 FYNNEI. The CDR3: CASWEPGQQYNEQFF. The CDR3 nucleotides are TGTGCCAGTTGGGAACCGGGACAGCAGTACAATGAGCAGTTCTTC.

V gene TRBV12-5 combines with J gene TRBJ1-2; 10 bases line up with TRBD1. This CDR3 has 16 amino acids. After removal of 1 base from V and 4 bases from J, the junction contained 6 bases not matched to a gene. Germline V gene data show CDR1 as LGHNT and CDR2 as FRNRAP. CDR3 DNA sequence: TGTGCTAGTGGTTTGGATGCGAGGACAGGGGGCTATGGCTACACCTTC. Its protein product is CASGLDARTGGYGYTF.